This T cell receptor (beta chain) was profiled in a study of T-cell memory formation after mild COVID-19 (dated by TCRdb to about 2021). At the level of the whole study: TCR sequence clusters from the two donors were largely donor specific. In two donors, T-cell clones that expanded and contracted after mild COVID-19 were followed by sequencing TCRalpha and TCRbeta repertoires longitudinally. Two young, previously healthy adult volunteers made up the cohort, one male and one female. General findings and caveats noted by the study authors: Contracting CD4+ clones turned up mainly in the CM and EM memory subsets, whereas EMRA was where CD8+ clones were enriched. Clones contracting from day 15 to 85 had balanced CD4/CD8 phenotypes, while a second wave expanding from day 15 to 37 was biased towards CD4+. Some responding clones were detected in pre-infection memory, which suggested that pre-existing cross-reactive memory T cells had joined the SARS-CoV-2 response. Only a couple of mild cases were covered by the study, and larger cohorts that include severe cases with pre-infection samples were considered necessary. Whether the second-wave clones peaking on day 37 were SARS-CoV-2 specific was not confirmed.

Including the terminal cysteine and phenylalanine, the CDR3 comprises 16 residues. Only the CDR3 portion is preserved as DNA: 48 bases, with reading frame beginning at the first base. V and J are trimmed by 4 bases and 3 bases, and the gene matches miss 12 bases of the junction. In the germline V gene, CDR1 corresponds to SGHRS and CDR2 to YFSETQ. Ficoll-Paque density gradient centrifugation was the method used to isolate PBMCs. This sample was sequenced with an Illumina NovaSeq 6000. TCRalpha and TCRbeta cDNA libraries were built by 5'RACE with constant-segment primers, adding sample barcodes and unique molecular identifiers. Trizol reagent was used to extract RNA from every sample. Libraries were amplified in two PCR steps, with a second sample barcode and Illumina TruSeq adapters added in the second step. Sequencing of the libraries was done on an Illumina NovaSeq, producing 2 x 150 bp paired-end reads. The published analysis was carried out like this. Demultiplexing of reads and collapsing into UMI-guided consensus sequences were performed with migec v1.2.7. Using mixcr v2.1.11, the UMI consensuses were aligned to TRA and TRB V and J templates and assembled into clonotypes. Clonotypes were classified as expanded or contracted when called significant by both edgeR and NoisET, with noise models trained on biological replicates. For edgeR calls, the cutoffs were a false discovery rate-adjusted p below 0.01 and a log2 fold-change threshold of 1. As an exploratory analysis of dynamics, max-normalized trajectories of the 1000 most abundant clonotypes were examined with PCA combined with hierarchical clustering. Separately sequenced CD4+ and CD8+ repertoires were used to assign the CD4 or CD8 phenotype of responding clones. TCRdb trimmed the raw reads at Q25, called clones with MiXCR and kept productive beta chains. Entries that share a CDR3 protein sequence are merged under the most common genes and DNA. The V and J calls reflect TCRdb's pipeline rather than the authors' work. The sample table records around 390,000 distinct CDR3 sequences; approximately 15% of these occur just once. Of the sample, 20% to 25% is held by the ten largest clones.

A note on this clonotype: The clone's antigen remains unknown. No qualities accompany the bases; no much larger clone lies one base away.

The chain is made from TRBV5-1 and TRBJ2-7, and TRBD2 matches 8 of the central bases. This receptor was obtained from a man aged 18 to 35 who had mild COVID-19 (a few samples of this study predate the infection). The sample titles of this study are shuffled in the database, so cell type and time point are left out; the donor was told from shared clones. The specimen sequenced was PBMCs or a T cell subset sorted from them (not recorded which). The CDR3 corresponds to CASSPLPVRGVYEQYF. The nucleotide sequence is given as TGCGCCAGCAGCCCCCTGCCGGTGCGGGGGGTCTACGAGCAGTACTTC. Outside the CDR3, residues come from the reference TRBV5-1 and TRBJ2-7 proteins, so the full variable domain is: KAGVTQTPRYLIKTRGQQVTLSCSPISGHRSVSWYQQTPGQGLQFLFEYFSETQRNKGNFPGRFSGRQFSNSRSEMNVSTLELGDSALYLCASSPLPVRGVYEQYFGPGTRLTVT.